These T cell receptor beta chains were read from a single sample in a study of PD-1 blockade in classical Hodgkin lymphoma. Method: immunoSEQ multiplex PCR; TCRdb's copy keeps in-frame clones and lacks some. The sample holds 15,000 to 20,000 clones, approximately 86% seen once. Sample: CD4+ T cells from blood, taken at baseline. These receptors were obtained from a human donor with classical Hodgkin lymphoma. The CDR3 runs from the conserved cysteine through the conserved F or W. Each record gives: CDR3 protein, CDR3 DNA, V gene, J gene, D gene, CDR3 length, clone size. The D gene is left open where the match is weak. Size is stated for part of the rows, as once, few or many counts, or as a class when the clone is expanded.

CASSPTTGGEDTEAFF	TGTGCCAGCTCACCGACGACAGGGGGCGAGGACACTGAAGCTTTCTTT	TRBV18	TRBJ1-1	TRBD1	16	.
CASTGANYNSPLHF	TGTGCCAGTACAGGGGCTAACTATAATTCACCCCTCCACTTT	TRBV19	TRBJ1-6	.	14	.
CASSIGTGDNEQFF	TGTGCCAGTAGTATCGGGACAGGGGACAATGAGCAGTTCTTC	TRBV19	TRBJ2-1	TRBD1	14	.
CASRTDANYGYTF	TGCGCCAGCAGGACAGATGCTAACTATGGCTACACCTTC	TRBV5-1	TRBJ1-2	.	13	few
CASTRGTGVYYEQYF	TGTGCCAGTACCCGCGGGACAGGGGTATACTACGAGCAGTACTTC	TRBV19	TRBJ2-7	TRBD1	15	.
CASSRTAMNTEAFF	TGCGCCAGCAGCAGGACAGCCATGAACACTGAAGCTTTCTTT	TRBV5-1	TRBJ1-1	.	14	.
CASSPWTDTQPQHF	TGTGCCAGCAGCCCCTGGACTGATACTCAGCCCCAGCATTTT	TRBV28	TRBJ1-5	.	14	.
CASSLLTSNTGELFF	TGTGCCAGCAGCTTGCTGACTTCGAACACCGGGGAGCTGTTTTTT	TRBV5-5	TRBJ2-2	.	15	.
CASSEAGSNTEAFF	TGTGCCAGCAGTGAAGCGGGATCCAACACTGAAGCTTTCTTT	TRBV6-1	TRBJ1-1	.	14	once
CASSLRGLAVYNEQFF	TGTGCCAGCAGCTTAAGGGGACTAGCGGTGTACAATGAGCAGTTCTTC	TRBV7-3	TRBJ2-1	TRBD2	16	.
CASSESQGPGYTF	TGTGCCAGCAGCGAGAGTCAGGGACCTGGCTACACCTTC	TRBV7-2	TRBJ1-2	.	13	few
CASSSPSLGETQYF	TGTGCCAGCAGTTCCCCTTCGCTCGGGGAGACCCAGTACTTC	TRBV28	TRBJ2-5	.	14	.
CASSLDQGHTEAFF	TGTGCCAGCAGCTTAGATCAGGGGCACACTGAAGCTTTCTTT	TRBV11-3	TRBJ1-1	.	14	.
CASTPDRETQYF	TGTGCCAGCACTCCTGATCGGGAGACCCAGTACTTC	TRBV6-5	TRBJ2-5	.	12	.
CASSQEKRGEYEQYF	TGTGCCAGCAGCCAAGAGAAGCGGGGGGAGTACGAGCAGTACTTC	TRBV4-2	TRBJ2-7	TRBD2	15	few
CASSLVGTGGLLEQFF	TGTGCCAGCAGCTTAGTGGGGACAGGGGGTCTGTTGGAGCAGTTCTTC	TRBV7-2	TRBJ2-1	TRBD1	16	.
CASSQPTVGEKLFF	TGCGCCAGCAGCCAACCGACAGTAGGAGAAAAACTGTTTTTT	TRBV5-1	TRBJ1-4	.	14	.
CASSWGQGARPSSYEQYF	TGTGCCAGCAGTTGGGGACAGGGGGCGCGCCCTTCTTCCTACGAGCAGTACTTC	TRBV11-2	TRBJ2-7	TRBD1	18	.
CASSLRTRTQETQYF	TGTGCCAGCAGTTTGCGAACGAGAACCCAAGAGACCCAGTACTTC	TRBV6-5	TRBJ2-5	.	15	.
CASSLRGGPQHF	TGTGCCAGCAGCCTCCGGGGGGGGCCCCAGCATTTT	TRBV28	TRBJ1-5	.	12	.
CASSLDTQETQYF	TGTGCCAGCTCACTTGACACTCAAGAGACCCAGTACTTC	TRBV18	TRBJ2-5	.	13	.
CASSLTQGKNSPLHF	TGCGCCAGCAGCTTGACGCAGGGGAAGAATTCACCCCTCCACTTT	TRBV5-1	TRBJ1-6	.	15	.
CASSLGRGLVNQPQHF	TGTGCCAGCAGCCTGGGGCGGGGGCTTGTCAATCAGCCCCAGCATTTT	TRBV7-9	TRBJ1-5	.	16	few
CASSLTSGMNTGELFF	TGTGCCAGCAGCCTCACTAGCGGGATGAACACCGGGGAGCTGTTTTTT	TRBV11-2	TRBJ2-2	TRBD2	16	.
CASSFQGVYQPQHF	TGTGCCAGCAGTTTCCAGGGGGTTTATCAGCCCCAGCATTTT	TRBV27	TRBJ1-5	TRBD1	14	few
CASNPVGQAEETQYF	TGTGCCAGCAACCCCGTGGGCCAAGCCGAAGAGACCCAGTACTTC	TRBV7-9	TRBJ2-5	.	15	.
CASGRGLLNTEAFF	TGTGCCAGCGGCAGGGGGCTGTTGAACACTGAAGCTTTCTTT	TRBV6-5	TRBJ1-1	TRBD1	14	.
CASSKVHRGGNQPQHF	TGTGCCAGCAGCAAAGTACACCGGGGGGGTAATCAGCCCCAGCATTTT	TRBV21-1	TRBJ1-5	.	16	.
CASSHRGTGGFNEKLFF	TGTGCCAGCAGCCACCGTGGGACAGGGGGTTTTAATGAAAAACTGTTTTTT	TRBV7-9	TRBJ1-4	TRBD1	17	.
CASSFRQGLNEKLFF	TGTGCCAGCAGTTTCCGACAGGGTCTGAATGAAAAACTGTTTTTT	TRBV28	TRBJ1-4	TRBD1	15	few
CASRQGVHPALKETQYF	TGTGCAAGTCGCCAAGGGGTACACCCCGCGTTGAAAGAGACCCAGTACTTC	TRBV12-2	TRBJ2-5	.	17	.
CASSLRQFNQPQHF	TGTGCCAGCAGTTTAAGACAATTCAATCAGCCCCAGCATTTT	TRBV28	TRBJ1-5	.	14	.
CASSLDVGTGIQPQHF	TGTGCCAGCAGCTTAGATGTCGGGACAGGGATTCAGCCCCAGCATTTT	TRBV7-9	TRBJ1-5	TRBD1	16	.
CASSLDKRGGLDTQYF	TGTGCCAGCAGCTTAGACAAGCGGGGGGGCCTCGATACGCAGTATTTT	TRBV7-2	TRBJ2-3	TRBD2	16	.
CASSPQGYTDTQYF	TGTGCCAGCAGCCCACAGGGATACACAGATACGCAGTATTTT	TRBV7-2	TRBJ2-3	.	14	.
CASSWTSSNEQFF	TGTGCCAGCAGCTGGACTAGCTCCAATGAGCAGTTCTTC	TRBV7-8	TRBJ2-1	TRBD2	13	few
CASSWTSGSYEQYF	TGTGCCAGCAGCTGGACTAGCGGCTCCTACGAGCAGTACTTC	TRBV11-2	TRBJ2-7	TRBD2	14	.
CASSFEKGGGGDIQYF	TGTGCCAGCAGTTTTGAGAAGGGAGGGGGCGGGGACATTCAGTACTTC	TRBV28	TRBJ2-4	.	16	.
CASSSQGGQETQYF	TGTGCCAGCAGCTCTCAGGGGGGGCAAGAGACCCAGTACTTC	TRBV7-3	TRBJ2-5	.	14	once
CASSLGLRPNEQFF	TGTGCCAGCAGCTTAGGGTTAAGGCCTAATGAGCAGTTCTTC	TRBV7-2	TRBJ2-1	.	14	.
CASSLAGWDVAALQETQYF	TGTGCCAGCAGCTTGGCTGGTTGGGACGTCGCGGCCCTCCAAGAGACCCAGTACTTC	TRBV5-8	TRBJ2-5	.	19	.
CASSPDPYYQPQHF	TGTGCCAGCAGCCCCGACCCCTATTATCAGCCCCAGCATTTT	TRBV11-2	TRBJ1-5	.	14	.
CAISESPWETQYF	TGTGCCATCAGTGAATCACCGTGGGAGACCCAGTACTTC	TRBV10-3	TRBJ2-5	.	13	.
CAIGNSGSSYNEQFF	TGTGCCATCGGGAATAGCGGGAGCTCCTACAATGAGCAGTTCTTC	TRBV10-3	TRBJ2-1	TRBD2	15	.
CASSSTPGTSTYNEQFF	TGTGCCAGCAGTTCCACACCAGGGACTAGCACCTACAATGAGCAGTTCTTC	TRBV28	TRBJ2-1	TRBD2	17	.
CASSASGGVYGYTF	TGTGCCAGCAGCGCCTCAGGGGGAGTCTATGGCTACACCTTC	TRBV9	TRBJ1-2	TRBD1	14	.
CASSYLWDNSYNEQFF	TGTGCCAGCAGTTACTTGTGGGACAACTCCTACAATGAGCAGTTCTTC	TRBV6-5	TRBJ2-1	.	16	.
CASSIVDTTHETQYF	TGTGCCAGTAGTATAGTGGACACGACGCACGAGACCCAGTACTTC	TRBV19	TRBJ2-5	.	15	.
CASRGQGGFTDTQYF	TGTGCCAGCAGGGGACAGGGAGGTTTCACAGATACGCAGTATTTT	TRBV2	TRBJ2-3	TRBD1	15	.
CASSFWGNTEAFF	TGTGCCAGCAGCTTTTGGGGTAACACTGAAGCTTTCTTT	TRBV13	TRBJ1-1	.	13	.
CASSVTQGTAENTEAFF	TGTGCCAGCAGCGTAACTCAAGGGACCGCCGAGAACACTGAAGCTTTCTTT	TRBV9	TRBJ1-1	.	17	.
CASSFLAGGYNEQFF	TGTGCCAGTAGCTTTCTAGCGGGAGGGTACAATGAGCAGTTCTTC	TRBV19	TRBJ2-1	TRBD2	15	.
CASSPGQQETQYF	TGTGCCAGTAGCCCGGGACAGCAAGAGACCCAGTACTTC	TRBV19	TRBJ2-5	TRBD1	13	.
CASSSGYEKLFF	TGTGCCAGCTCATCGGGTTATGAAAAACTGTTTTTT	TRBV18	TRBJ1-4	.	12	few
CASSKINTGGTQPQHF	TGTGCCAGCAGCAAAATTAATACAGGGGGAACTCAGCCCCAGCATTTT	TRBV21-1	TRBJ1-5	.	16	.
CASTKTSGRLLSYEQYF	TGCGCCAGCACCAAGACTAGCGGGAGGTTGTTATCCTACGAGCAGTACTTC	TRBV5-1	TRBJ2-7	TRBD2	17	.
CASSLLFVRDTPSYEQYF	TGTGCCAGCAGCTTGCTCTTCGTCCGGGACACCCCCTCCTACGAGCAGTACTTC	TRBV5-6	TRBJ2-7	.	18	.